A single sample gave rise to the 19 T cell receptor beta chains below, sequenced in a study of OX40 agonist ivuxolimab in advanced cancers. Produced via immunoSEQ multiplex PCR; TCRdb's table is partial and in-frame only. This sample yields 70,000 to 80,000 clones, of which about 81% are seen a single time; about 5% belongs to the top ten. The sequences come from CD4+ or CD8+ T cells sorted from blood, collected in a trial of the OX40 agonist ivuxolimab. The receptor source for this set is an adult with an advanced solid tumor such as melanoma, head and neck, liver or kidney cancer.

The rearrangement uses TRBV9 and TRBJ2-7; possibly TRBD1 for D (6 bases). The CDR3 is 15 amino acids. With 0 bases removed from V and 5 bases from J, the gap between germline ends came to 15 bases. Germline CDR1 reads SGDLS; CDR2 reads YYNGEE. The CDR3 loop reads CASSVGPAGADEQYF. DNA for the CDR3: TGTGCCAGCAGCGTAGGCCCTGCAGGGGCTGACGAGCAGTACTTC.

The chain carries TRBV18 and TRBJ2-5; D unresolved. The CDR3 is 13 residues long. The germline CDR1 and CDR2 sequences are KGHSH and LQKENI. Between the trimmed V and J ends, which lost 1 base and 4 bases, there was a span of 7 bases. The CDR3 sequence is CASSPLVGETQYF. The DNA for the CDR3 is TGTGCCAGCTCACCACTTGTTGGAGAGACCCAGTACTTC.

The J gene is TRBJ2-1, the V gene TRBV4-2, with 10 bases identical to TRBD2. With 3 bases clipped from V and 0 bases from J, the junction kept 2 bases outside the gene matches. This CDR3 spans 16 amino acids. Germline V CDR1 and CDR2: LGHNA, YNFKEQ. CDR3 residues: CASSQRTSGSYNEQFF. The DNA of the CDR3 is TGTGCCAGCAGCCAGAGGACTAGCGGCTCCTACAATGAGCAGTTCTTC.

This rearrangement joins TRBV27 to TRBJ2-6, with 7 nucleotides matching TRBD2. The CDR3 is 17 amino acids. The J segment lost 0 bases and the V segment lost 4 bases, leaving 6 bases of the junction unmatched. Germline V lookup: CDR1 MNHEY, CDR2 SMNVEV (reference sequence). The CDR3 DNA is TGTGCCAGCAGTTCCCGGGAGGCTGGCTCTGGGGCCAACGTCCTGACTTTC. Protein product: CASSSREAGSGANVLTF.

This sequence joins TRBV5-1 and TRBJ1-3, with D possibly matching TRBD1 (5 bases). CDR3 length: 15 amino acids. The V end was cut by 4 bases, the J end by 2 bases, with 13 bases between. Germline V gene lookup returns CDR1 SGHRS and CDR2 YFSETQ. The CDR3 nucleotides read TGCGCCAGCAGCAATATGGCGGGGGCTGGAAACACCATATATTTT. Protein sequence: CASSNMAGAGNTIYF.

This rearrangement joins TRBV11-1 to TRBJ2-1; tentative D call: TRBD2 (5 bases). The germline V gene encodes CDR1 SGHAT and CDR2 FQDESV (reference sequence). The CDR3 consists of 16 residues. V was pared by 0 bases and J by 4 bases, with 13 bases between. For the CDR3, the DNA is TGTGCCAGCAGCTTAGCGCGAGGGATACGGTACAATGAGCAGTTCTTC. Amino acid sequence: CASSLARGIRYNEQFF.

This chain uses TRBV7-9 with TRBJ1-2; D gene uncertain. Germline loops: CDR1 SEHNR, CDR2 FQNEAQ (reference sequence). V was cut by 5 bases and J by 4 bases, with 8 bases left in between. CDR3 length: 12 residues. The CDR3 protein is CASSLSGYGYTF. The CDR3 nucleotides are TGTGCCAGCAGCCTTTCGGGCTATGGCTACACCTTC.

This sequence joins TRBV21-1 and TRBJ1-1; no DNA check was done on the table's D call, TRBD1. TRBV21-1 is labeled a pseudogene. The CDR3 has 15 amino acids. CDR3 protein: CASSKAGGLNTEAFF. In nucleotides, the CDR3 is TGTGCCAGCAGCAAAGCAGGGGGATTGAACACTGAAGCTTTCTTT.

This chain links TRBV7-2 with TRBJ2-7, with D maybe TRBD1 (5 bases). Germline V lookup: CDR1 SGHTA, CDR2 FQGNSA. The CDR3 loop spans 15 amino acids. The V and J ends lost 1 base and 2 bases respectively, with 12 bases between them. CDR3 sequence reads: CASSLGPDNTYEQYF. The CDR3 nucleotides read TGTGCCAGCAGCTTAGGCCCGGACAATACCTACGAGCAGTACTTC.

This clone was observed a handful of times. This chain connects TRBV25-1 to TRBJ1-2, with a possible D match to TRBD1 (5 bases). The CDR3 is 14 residues long. Germline V CDR1 and CDR2: MGHDK, SYGVNS. The V end was cut by 2 bases, the J end by 3 bases, with 10 bases between. The CDR3 loop reads CASSEQGEDYGYTF. The CDR3 DNA reads TGTGCCAGCAGTGAACAGGGTGAAGACTATGGCTACACCTTC.

This sequence joins TRBV27 and TRBJ1-5, with D maybe TRBD1 (5 bases). Trimming took 6 bases from V and 1 from J, leaving 7 bases between them. This CDR3 spans 13 amino acids. Germline values: CDR1 MNHEY, CDR2 SMNVEV (reference sequence). CDR3 loop: CASSGGSNQPQHF. Written as DNA, the CDR3 is TGTGCCAGCAGCGGGGGGAGCAATCAGCCCCAGCATTTT.

The V call is TRBV7-2, the J call TRBJ1-1, with D possibly matching TRBD1 (6 bases). The CDR3 is 15 amino acids. In germline, CDR1 is SGHTA, CDR2 FQGNSA. Trimming took 6 bases from V and 6 from J, leaving 20 bases between them. CDR3 sequence: CASSSQGPGWAEAFF. The CDR3 bases are TGTGCCAGCAGTTCACAGGGACCCGGGTGGGCTGAAGCTTTCTTT.

This clone has just a few counts. V usage is TRBV7-9 and J usage is TRBJ2-3, with D perhaps matching TRBD2 (6 bases). CDR3 size: 14 residues. Per the germline V gene, CDR1 is SEHNR and CDR2 is FQNEAQ (reference sequence). With 2 bases removed from V and 2 bases from J, the gap between germline ends came to 8 bases. The CDR3 region is CASSLWGDTDTQYF. The DNA of the CDR3 is TGTGCCAGCAGCTTATGGGGGGACACAGATACGCAGTATTTT. The full variable domain, rest sourced from reference TRBV7-9 and TRBJ2-3, is DTGVSQNPRHKITKRGQNVTFRCDPISEHNRLYWYRQTLGQGPEFLTYFQNEAQLEKSRLLSDRFSAERPKGSFSTLEIQRTEQGDSAMYLCASSLWGDTDTQYFGPGTRLTVL.

The V gene is TRBV6-1, the J gene TRBJ2-5; D gene unclear. V was trimmed by 1 base and J by 9 bases, leaving 21 bases between them. CDR3 length equals 16 residues. Germline CDR1 reads MNHNS; CDR2 reads SASEGT. The CDR3 here is CASSEGRSRIVEAQYF. In DNA form, the CDR3 reads TGTGCCAGCAGTGAAGGTCGCTCCCGTATTGTCGAGGCCCAGTACTTC.

This clone was picked up a small number of times. The chain recombines TRBV4-2 with TRBJ2-3, with 10 bases lining up with TRBD2. Germline V gives CDR1 LGHNA, CDR2 YNFKEQ. The CDR3 sequence is 16 residues long. V was pared by 0 bases and J by 1 base, with 1 base of the junction left unmatched. CDR3 sequence (DNA): TGTGCCAGCAGCCAAGATCTAGCGGGGGGCACAGATACGCAGTATTTT. It is translated as CASSQDLAGGTDTQYF.

The chain has TRBV10-2 and TRBJ2-3; D might be TRBD2 (5 bases). V was shortened by 2 bases and J by 8 bases, with 8 bases between the two germline ends. The CDR3 loop spans 12 amino acids. Germline CDR1 and CDR2: WSHSY and SAAADI. As DNA, the CDR3 is TGCGCCAGCAGTGAGGCCGAGGGTACGCAGTATTTT. This codes for CASSEAEGTQYF.

CDR3 in amino acids: CASSQVSRTGVGRLSYEQYF. The CDR3 DNA follows: TGCGCCAGCAGCCAAGTTTCTAGGACAGGGGTCGGAAGACTCTCCTACGAGCAGTACTTC. The V and J genes are TRBV4-3 and TRBJ2-7; 9 nucleotides match TRBD1. Trimming removed 1 base from V and 0 bases from J; junction bases left unmatched: 16. Looked up from germline, CDR1 is LGHNA and CDR2 is YSLEER. The CDR3 contains 20 residues.

This chain joins TRBV6-4 and TRBJ1-1; D might be TRBD1 (5 bases). Germline V gene sequence: CDR1 MRHNA, CDR2 SNTAGT. The CDR3 has 14 amino acids. Trimming removed 0 bases from V and 4 bases from J, with 9 bases in between. The CDR3 reads CASSDSNRRTEAFF. DNA for the CDR3: TGTGCCAGCAGTGACTCGAACAGGCGCACTGAAGCTTTCTTT.

The V call is TRBV6-5, the J call TRBJ2-1; 7 bases match TRBD1. V gave up 5 bases and J gave up 3 bases; unmatched junction bases: 7. This CDR3 region has 15 residues. Germline CDR1 reads MNHEY; CDR2 reads SVGAGI. CDR3 region: CASSPGTAYYNEQFF. CDR3 bases: TGTGCCAGCAGTCCCGGGACAGCTTACTACAATGAGCAGTTCTTC.